These T cell receptor beta chains were read from a single sample in a study of T cells in Graves' hyperthyroidism and ophthalmopathy. TCRdb independently ran MiXCR on the multiplex PCR reads; one entry per CDR3 protein. This table has 450,000 to 550,000 distinct CDR3 sequences, approximately 25% appearing once. The sequenced sample was blood. The receptors were gathered from a woman aged 25 to 39 with Graves' ophthalmopathy. Each CDR3 is given without its conserved first and last residue.

v_gene,j_gene,CDR3aa
TRBV12-3/TRBV12-4,TRBJ1-2,ASSTSRDLYGYT
TRBV6-2/TRBV6-3,TRBJ1-5,ASSYGQGGFQPQH
TRBV10-3,TRBJ1-1,AISDWDGDTEAF
TRBV29-1,TRBJ1-2,SEGTASHGYT
TRBV6-2/TRBV6-3,TRBJ1-5,ASRLTGVGNQPQH
TRBV10-3,TRBJ1-2,AIRGGQAEGYT
TRBV28,TRBJ1-5,ASLQGGSNQPQH
TRBV12-3/TRBV12-4,TRBJ1-1,ASSSPGQGFTEAF
TRBV18,TRBJ1-5,ASSPDRATQPQH
TRBV3-1,TRBJ1-5,ASSLSSSNQPQH
TRBV18,TRBJ1-1,ASSPPVDTEAF
TRBV4-1,TRBJ2-2,ASSQWASTGELF
TRBV6-1,TRBJ1-5,ASSEWDRGIGNQPQH
TRBV27,TRBJ1-5,ASSHRGNNQPQH
TRBV4-1,TRBJ1-2,ASRGGRQGFYGYT
TRBV28,TRBJ1-6,ASNPGPYNSPLH
TRBV7-9,TRBJ2-7,ASSFGQGDYEQY
TRBV18,TRBJ1-1,ASSPRSGMNTEAF
TRBV2,TRBJ2-2,ASNLLAGGTGELF
TRBV11-2,TRBJ2-6,ASSRTGGTGANVLT
TRBV3-1,TRBJ1-2,ASSPLDRSPVGYT
TRBV6-5,TRBJ1-6,ASSSTGLGSYNSPLH
TRBV30,TRBJ1-1,AWRGRGEAF
TRBV30,TRBJ2-5,AWSVLPARTEQETQY
TRBV9,TRBJ2-7,ASSVGIAGPHSYEQY
TRBV7-9,TRBJ2-5,ASSLMDSRETQY
TRBV18,TRBJ2-5,ASSPNREGETQY
TRBV25-1,TRBJ1-6,ASSGPRAYNSPLH
TRBV29-1,TRBJ1-1,SVESGGGNTEAF
TRBV18,TRBJ2-5,ASSPSAQETQY
TRBV7-2,TRBJ2-7,ASSLIVGEQY
TRBV7-2,TRBJ1-6,ASSPGGTGGTNSPLH
TRBV20-1,TRBJ2-5,SARERYREETQY
TRBV10-2,TRBJ2-5,ASSGWVSGPKETQY
TRBV6-5,TRBJ1-6,ASSYSISEASPLH
TRBV5-1,TRBJ1-2,ASSRNGFYGYT
TRBV7-2,TRBJ1-2,ASSRSTSNYGYT
TRBV6-1,TRBJ2-3,ASSEPAQWTDTQY
TRBV28,TRBJ2-7,ASSTGSSYEQY
TRBV3-1,TRBJ2-5,ASSQGHRGGGQETQY
TRBV19,TRBJ2-7,ASSARTGLLYEQY